One sample yielded the 2 T cell receptor beta chains listed below, sequenced in a study of beta chain features in type 1 diabetes. Since all of the isolated RNA was reverse transcribed, expressed TCRB transcripts were what got sequenced. The repertoire was sequenced with immunoSEQ multiplex PCR; TCRdb's copy has only in-frame clones and lacks some. The sample gives about 40,000 clones, 45% to 50% of which show up once; 0.6% to 0.85% is in the top ten. Input material: central memory CD4+ T cells from blood. The receptors stem from a young woman in good health.

CDR3 amino acids: CAWRAVPSNYGYTF. The CDR3 DNA follows: TGTGCCTGGAGGGCAGTTCCTTCTAACTATGGCTACACCTTC. The genes are TRBV30 and TRBJ1-2; D is undetermined. This CDR3 spans 14 amino acids. Germline CDR1 GTSNPN, CDR2 SVGIG (reference sequence). Trimming pared 3 bases from V and 0 bases from J, leaving 11 bases between.

The V gene is TRBV11-1, the J gene TRBJ2-7; 9 bases map to TRBD1. J was trimmed by 0 bases and V by 5 bases; bases with no gene match: 5. Germline-derived CDR1 and CDR2 are SGHAT and FQDESV (reference sequence). The CDR3 totals 15 residues. In DNA, the CDR3 is TGTGCCAGCAGCCGCCCGGGACAGGGCTCCTACGAGCAGTACTTC. Amino acid sequence: CASSRPGQGSYEQYF.